These 7 T cell receptor beta chains were all obtained from the same sample, sequenced in a study of blood T cell repertoires in COVID-19 (dated by TCRdb to the early 2020s). Library generation was performed with the immunoSEQ multiplex PCR assay. TCRdb re-hosts the immuneACCESS table, in-frame sequences only. Its copies lack some clones; in the studies checked, an unresolved V gene accounts for under half of them, and the cause for the rest is not known. The sample records 150,000 to 200,000 clones, more than 75% of which are singletons. The top ten clonotypes cover less than 3.5% of the sample. The sequenced sample consisted of peripheral blood. These receptor sequences come from a man in his 70s with acute or convalescent COVID-19.

This clone was detected a few times. The chain couples TRBV18 to TRBJ1-5, with 7 positions matching TRBD1. CDR3 length equals 14 residues. Per germline, CDR1 KGHSH and CDR2 LQKENI. Trimming took 3 bases from V and 6 from J; bases not matched to a gene: 5. The CDR3 nucleotides read TGTGCCAGCTCACCCGAAGGGGGCCCTCAGCCCCAGCATTTT. Its translation is CASSPEGGPQPQHF.

The gene calls are TRBV28 and TRBJ2-7; TRBD2 matches at 7 bases. Germline CDR1 MDHEN, CDR2 SYDVKM. J lost 0 bases, V lost 4 bases, and 9 bases had no gene match. The CDR3 is 16 amino acids. DNA for the CDR3: TGTGCCAGCAGTTCTACCGGACTAGGCCGCTCCTACGAGCAGTACTTC. This codes for CASSSTGLGRSYEQYF. Full variable domain (missing parts from reference TRBV28 and TRBJ2-7): DVKVTQSSRYLVKRTGEKVFLECVQDMDHENMFWYRQDPGLGLRLIYFSYDVKMKEKGDIPEGYSVSREKKERFSLILESASTNQTSMYLCASSSTGLGRSYEQYFGPGTRLTVT.

This chain joins TRBV19 and TRBJ2-7; D gene unclear. CDR1 and CDR2 from the germline V gene are LNHDA and SQIVND (reference sequence). The V end lost 2 bases, the J end lost 2 bases, and 7 bases lay between the germline ends. The CDR3 runs 13 residues. CDR3 sequence: CASSIRIAYEQYF. CDR3 nucleotides: TGTGCCAGTAGTATAAGAATAGCCTACGAGCAGTACTTC.

The chain links TRBV5-1 to TRBJ2-1; unclear D gene. The CDR3 is made up of 16 amino acids. V lost 0 bases, J lost 3 bases, and 13 bases lay in between. Germline loops: CDR1 SGHRS, CDR2 YFSETQ. The CDR3 here is CASSLAGSAIYNEQFF. CDR3 DNA: TGCGCCAGCAGCTTGGCCGGAAGCGCCATCTACAATGAGCAGTTCTTC.

The V and J genes are TRBV4-3 and TRBJ2-1; maybe TRBD2 (5 bases). Between the trimmed V and J ends, which lost 3 bases and 8 bases, there was a span of 14 bases. Germline-derived CDR1 and CDR2 are LGHNA and YSLEER. CDR3 length equals 14 residues. The DNA for the CDR3 is TGCGCCAGCAGCCACCGAGCTAGCTTCGATGAGCAGTTCTTC. Translated, it gives CASSHRASFDEQFF.

J is TRBJ1-1 and V is TRBV1; TRBD1 is the table's D call, not checked against the DNA. TRBV1 is recorded as a pseudogene. The length of the CDR3 is 14 residues. The CDR3 sequence: CTSSRQGLNTEAFF. The CDR3 bases are TGCACCAGCAGCCGACAGGGACTGAACACTGAAGCTTTCTTT.

The chain couples TRBV18 to TRBJ2-7; no firm D call. From germline, CDR1 is KGHSH and CDR2 LQKENI. The CDR3 is 14 residues long. The germline V and J ends were trimmed by 1 base and 4 bases, with 11 bases remaining between them. The CDR3 nucleotides are TGTGCCAGCTCACCACGGGCAAATAATTACGAGCAGTACTTC. It translates to CASSPRANNYEQYF.